This T cell receptor beta chain was identified during a study of shared clonotypes between healthy human individuals (dated by TCRdb to the early 2020s). About the investigation overall: The cohort included three men and a couple of women between 18 and 49 years of age. Leukapheresis yielded between about 0.85 and 9.5 billion PBMCs per donor. Per donor, three plates each were used for CD4 naive and CD4 memory, two for CD8 naive, and one for CD8 memory. The study deeply sequenced blood TCR repertoires of about five healthy adults to estimate repertoire size and the extent of clonotype sharing between individuals. Libraries were prepared and TCR repertoires were sequenced by different laboratories using diverse techniques, in order to increase sequencing depth and limit assay-specific biases.

Using the deep immunoSEQ assay, TCR CDR3 regions were amplified from genomic DNA by multiplex PCR. Extracted genomic DNA from each cell subset was distributed evenly across all wells of several immunoSEQ 96-well plates, and each plate was treated as a replicate. For sorted subsets, about 0.2 ug genomic DNA, equal to tens of thousands of T cell genomes, was loaded into each replicate PCR. Purified libraries were quantified with a Qubit 3.0 fluorometer, sized on a Bioanalyzer 2100, and re-quantified with the KAPA Library Quantification kit. Every immunoSEQ 96-well plate was sequenced on a dedicated single-read 150-cycle Illumina NextSeq 550 flow cell. The published analysis was carried out like this. Because only junctional sequences without quality scores were contained in the immunoSEQ output, filtering matching that applied to full-length reads could not be performed. Sequences were annotated with PyIR, a Python wrapper for IgBLAST v1.9, using IMGT germline references to assign V/J genes and CDR3. Reads with weak V/J assignments (E-value above 1e-6), missing CDR3, stop codons, out-of-frame junctions, or ambiguous translated residues were removed. V3J clonotypes were defined as sequences sharing an identical inferred V gene, J gene, and CDR3 amino acid sequence. Percentage overlap between repertoires was calculated by dividing the number of shared unique clonotypes by the size of the smaller repertoire. Repertoire richness was assessed with RTK rarefaction, the Chao1 estimator, and Recon v2.1 estimates of unobserved clonotypes. OLGA was used to compute generation probabilities for all TCRbeta clonotypes that the gDNA method yielded from a handful of donors. TCRdb mirrors the immuneACCESS table, restricted to in-frame sequences. Some clones are absent from its copies; in checked studies, under half trace to an unresolved V gene, and the reason for the others is unknown. D and trimming were read from the DNA, whereas the V and J calls and clone size are those reported in that table. A total of around 690,000 clones appear in this sample, about 90% of them only once. 34% of the sample goes to the ten largest clones.

From its cysteine to its phenylalanine, the CDR3 spans 14 amino acids. CDR3 DNA only is kept here, 42 bases in frame from base 1. The germline V gene (reference sequence) provides CDR1 MNHEY and CDR2 SMNVEV. At the junction V is shortened by 3 bases and J by 3 bases, with 12 bases in between. Overall results and qualifications from the work: Naive subsets generally had larger estimated clonotype richness than memory subsets. Pairwise subsampling led to the expectation that sequencing depth would affect the degree of clonotype sharing among donors. Rarefaction of sorted-subset datasets indicated incomplete sequencing despite the large sequencing depth. The small number of donors limited the genetic and exposure-history diversity represented. Across a handful of donors, roughly 5.4% of naive CD4, around 3.5% of naive CD8, about 2% of memory CD4, and about 0.4% of memory CD8 clonotypes were shared. Compared with non-shared clonotypes, clonotypes shared by all four sorted-subset donors had higher generation probabilities. Sampling was limited to blood, and TCR repertoires in tissue likely differ from TCR repertoires in blood.

Notes on this clone: What this receptor recognizes is not known. No base quality information exists; no much larger clone differs at one position.

Healthy HIV-negative adults with no recently reported acute infections or vaccinations were included as donors. Every donor was a Caucasian adult living in Nashville, Tennessee, USA. CD8 memory samples consisted of magnetically selected CD45RO+ cells combined with CCR7-negative CD45RA+ effector memory (TemRA) cells. Blood was collected by leukapheresis, and PBMCs were isolated by Ficoll-Histopaque density gradient centrifugation and then cryopreserved in liquid nitrogen vapor phase. Purity and quantity of every magnetically sorted T cell population were checked by analytical flow cytometry. Each sorted fraction had its genomic DNA isolated and then quantified by UV absorbance on a Nanodrop 2000c.

The sample was memory CD8+ T cells from PBMCs. Interpreted using the paper, the cell subset or site label stands for: CD45RO+ cells pooled with CCR7-negative TemRA cells. The chain is assembled from TRBV27 and TRBJ2-7; the D gene cannot be named for sure. The receptor comes from a man aged 18 to 30 in good health. Some clones in this sample may be carry-over from other donors' samples. At the DNA level, the sequence is TGTGCCAGCAGTTTTGGGCCAAAAAACTACGAGCAGTACTTC. Its protein reads: CASSFGPKNYEQYF.